The T cell receptor (beta chain) under discussion was sequenced for a study of memory CD4+ T cells and cytomegalovirus serostatus. Study at large: Of the healthy Belgian adults, 9 were CMV seropositive and about 24 seronegative.

The method was immunoSEQ multiplex PCR; TCRdb's version includes in-frame clones alone and lacks a portion of them. This table has 50,000 to 70,000 clones, roughly 77% appearing once. This clone was recorded once. Single viable CD3+CD4+CD8-CD45RO+ cells were sorted as the memory CD4+ T cells. Serostatus was set by detecting CMV pp150, pp28, p38, p52 IgG. After thawing, CD4+ T cells were positively selected. V gave up 6 bases and J gave up 3 bases, with 15 bases separating them. Germline V CDR1 and CDR2: LNHDA, SQIVND (reference sequence). The CDR3 totals 14 residues. Sequenced material: memory CD4+ T cells from blood. The J gene is TRBJ2-7, the V gene TRBV19; D is unclear. The sequence was collected from an adult in good health and CMV-seropositive. The CDR3 region has the DNA TGTGCCAGTAGCATTACCTGGAAGGGCTACGAGCAGTACTTC. Its translation is CASSITWKGYEQYF.